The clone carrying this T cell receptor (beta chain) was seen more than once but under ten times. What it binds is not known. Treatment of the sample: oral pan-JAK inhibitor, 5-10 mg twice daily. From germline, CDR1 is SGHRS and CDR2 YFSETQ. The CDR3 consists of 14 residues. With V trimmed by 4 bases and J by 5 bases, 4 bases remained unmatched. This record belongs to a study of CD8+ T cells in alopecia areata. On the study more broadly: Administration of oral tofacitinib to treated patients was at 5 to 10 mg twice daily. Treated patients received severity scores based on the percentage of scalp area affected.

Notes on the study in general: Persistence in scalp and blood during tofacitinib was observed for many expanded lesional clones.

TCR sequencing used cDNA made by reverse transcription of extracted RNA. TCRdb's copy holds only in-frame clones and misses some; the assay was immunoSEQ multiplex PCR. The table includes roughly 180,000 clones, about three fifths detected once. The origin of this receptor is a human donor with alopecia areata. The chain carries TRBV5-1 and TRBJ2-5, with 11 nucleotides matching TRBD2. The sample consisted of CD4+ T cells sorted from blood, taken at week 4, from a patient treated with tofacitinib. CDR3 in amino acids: CASSPLAGAETQYF. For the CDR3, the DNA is TGCGCCAGCAGCCCACTAGCGGGGGCTGAGACCCAGTACTTC.